The 21 T cell receptor beta chains presented below share a single source sample, sequenced in a study of beta chain features in type 1 diabetes. Sequencing targeted expressed TCRB transcripts, as all isolated RNA had been reverse transcribed. TCRdb keeps only in-frame clones here, not all; method: immunoSEQ multiplex PCR. The table includes 350,000 or so clones, roughly 21% detected once. The sequencing sample was made of naive CD4+ T cells from blood. The origin of the receptors is a woman under 30 in good health.

This clone was seen only a few times. The J gene is TRBJ2-3, the V gene TRBV19; possible D gene TRBD2, 6 bases. V was clipped by 10 bases and J by 2 bases, with 16 bases between them. The CDR3 sequence is 14 residues long. Germline V gene sequence: CDR1 LNHDA, CDR2 SQIVND (reference sequence). The CDR3 loop reads CATDGGADTDTQYF. CDR3 DNA sequence: TGTGCCACCGACGGAGGGGCCGACACAGATACGCAGTATTTT. Drawing the rest from reference TRBV19 and TRBJ2-3, the complete variable domain is DGGITQSPKYLFRKEGQNVTLSCEQNLNHDAMYWYRQDPGQGLRLIYYSQIVNDFQKGDIAEGYSVSREKKESFPLTVTSAQKNPTAFYLCATDGGADTDTQYFGPGTRLTVL.

There are a few counts of this clone. V usage is TRBV10-3 and J usage is TRBJ2-7, with 7 bases identical to TRBD2. The V gene's germline CDR1 is ENHRY and CDR2 SYGVKD. The length of the CDR3 is 15 residues. Trimming cost V 3 bases and J 6 bases; bases outside gene matches: 11. This CDR3 reads CAISDYGEGPGEQYF. As DNA, the CDR3 is TGTGCCATCAGTGATTATGGGGAGGGCCCAGGCGAGCAGTACTTC.

With regard to this clone: Germline and junction disagree at one end, which may indicate a read error. This chain links TRBV2 with TRBJ1-1; 7 positions agree with TRBD1. CDR1 and CDR2 from the germline V gene are SNHLY and FYNNEI. This CDR3 has 15 amino acids. The CDR3 DNA follows: TGTGCCAGCAGCGAAGAGGGACAGAGCCTCACTGAAGCTTTCTTT. It translates to CASSEEGQSLTEAFF.

There are a few counts of this clone. This rearrangement joins TRBV7-2 to TRBJ1-5, with no clear D. There are 12 residues in the CDR3. Trimming took 2 bases from V and 6 from J, leaving 5 bases between them. CDR1 and CDR2 (germline): SGHTA, FQGNSA. The CDR3 nucleotides read TGTGCCAGCAGCTTATATCTTCAGCCCCAGCATTTT. Translating it yields CASSLYLQPQHF.

The chain combines TRBV11-2 with TRBJ1-1; D remains ambiguous. Trimming removed 7 bases at V and 1 base at J, with 25 bases between. CDR1 is SGHAT, CDR2 FQNNGV, per germline. CDR3 length: 18 residues. DNA for the CDR3: TGTGCCAGCACCGGAACCTCCGGGGAGGGAACTAAGAACACTGAAGCTTTCTTT. It codes for CASTGTSGEGTKNTEAFF. The variable domain in full, with the rest retrieved from reference TRBV11-2 and TRBJ1-1, is EAGVAQSPRYKIIEKRQSVAFWCNPISGHATLYWYQQILGQGPKLLIQFQNNGVVDDSQLPKDRFSAERLKGVDSTLKIQPAKLEDSAVYLCASTGTSGEGTKNTEAFFGQGTRLTVV.

The gene calls are TRBV5-1 and TRBJ2-3; 12 bases fit TRBD2. This CDR3 is 17 amino acids long. CDR1 is SGHRS, CDR2 YFSETQ, per germline. Losses at the gene ends were 4 bases for V and 0 bases for J; bases not matched to a gene: 6. This chain's CDR3 is CASSHQGLAGSTDTQYF. The CDR3 DNA is TGCGCCAGCAGCCATCAAGGACTAGCGGGAAGCACAGATACGCAGTATTTT. Full variable domain (rest looked up from reference TRBV5-1 and TRBJ2-3): KAGVTQTPRYLIKTRGQQVTLSCSPISGHRSVSWYQQTPGQGLQFLFEYFSETQRNKGNFPGRFSGRQFSNSRSEMNVSTLELGDSALYLCASSHQGLAGSTDTQYFGPGTRLTVL.

The CDR3 protein is CASSTDRSGTDTQYF. DNA for the CDR3: TGTGCCAGTAGTACCGACAGGTCTGGAACAGATACGCAGTATTTT. V usage is TRBV19 and J usage is TRBJ2-3; D might be TRBD1 (6 bases). Germline loops: CDR1 LNHDA, CDR2 SQIVND (reference sequence). The CDR3 contains 15 residues. V was cut by 4 bases and J by 3 bases, with 14 bases left in between. The full variable domain, completed using reference TRBV19 and TRBJ2-3, is DGGITQSPKYLFRKEGQNVTLSCEQNLNHDAMYWYRQDPGQGLRLIYYSQIVNDFQKGDIAEGYSVSREKKESFPLTVTSAQKNPTAFYLCASSTDRSGTDTQYFGPGTRLTVL.

This clone was counted a few times. This rearrangement joins TRBV9 to TRBJ2-7; D remains ambiguous. The CDR3 runs 12 residues. The germline V gene has CDR1 SGDLS and CDR2 YYNGEE. V was clipped by 2 bases and J by 3 bases, with 6 bases between them. The CDR3 DNA is TGTGCCAGCAGCGTGCAGGTCTACGAGCAGTACTTC. Translating it yields CASSVQVYEQYF.

The rearrangement links TRBV7-6 to TRBJ2-7; 13 bases agree with TRBD2. Germline V gene sequence: CDR1 SGHVS, CDR2 FNYEAQ. V trimming: 7 bases; J trimming: 6 bases; junction bases outside the gene matches: 6. There are 14 residues in the CDR3. The CDR3 protein is CASNPTSGGCEQYF. The CDR3 DNA is TGTGCCAGCAACCCGACTAGCGGGGGGTGCGAGCAGTACTTC. Full variable domain (remainder filled in from reference TRBV7-6 and TRBJ2-7): GAGVSQSPRYKVTKRGQDVALRCDPISGHVSLYWYRQALGQGPEFLTYFNYEAQQDKSGLPNDRFSAERPEGSISTLTIQRTEQRDSAMYRCASNPTSGGCEQYFGPGTRLTVT.

This sequence joins TRBV9 and TRBJ2-1; 7 nucleotides align to TRBD2. The CDR3 has 15 residues. Germline V lookup: CDR1 SGDLS, CDR2 YYNGEE. V was clipped by 3 bases and J by 9 bases; unmatched bases: 12. The CDR3 reads CASSEWTSLGTEQFF. The CDR3 DNA is TGTGCCAGCAGCGAATGGACTAGTCTCGGAACTGAGCAGTTCTTC.

This clone was picked up a small number of times. The V call is TRBV5-1, the J call TRBJ2-1; 11 bases are shared with TRBD2. CDR1 SGHRS and CDR2 YFSETQ come from the germline V gene. V gave up 3 bases and J gave up 8 bases; unmatched junction bases: 10. The CDR3 runs 16 residues. The CDR3 nucleotides read TGCGCCAGCAGCTCAGAACTAGCGGGGGCCGGGGATGAGCAGTTCTTC. It translates to CASSSELAGAGDEQFF.

This chain uses TRBV29-1 with TRBJ2-7; 7 bases agree with TRBD1. J was trimmed by 2 bases and V by 4 bases; bases with no gene match: 8. The CDR3 extends over 14 amino acids. Germline V gene lookup returns CDR1 SQVTM and CDR2 ANQGSEA. CDR3 sequence reads: CSVGRGQMAYEQYF. For the CDR3, the DNA is TGCAGCGTTGGAAGGGGACAGATGGCCTACGAGCAGTACTTC.

In its sample, this clone was seen a few times. The chain recombines TRBV7-9 with TRBJ2-3, with TRBD2 matching over 8 bases. CDR1 is SEHNR and CDR2 is FQNEAQ in the germline V gene (reference sequence). V gave up 2 bases and J gave up 6 bases; unmatched junction bases: 4. The CDR3 length is 14 residues. The DNA for the CDR3 is TGTGCCAGCAGCTTAAGAGCGGGAGTGGATACGCAGTATTTT. Amino acid sequence: CASSLRAGVDTQYF.

This clone was seen only a few times. The chain employs TRBV18 and TRBJ1-3, with D possibly matching TRBD1 (5 bases). CDR3 size: 15 residues. Trimming left V 6 bases short and J 0 bases short, with 12 bases between. Germline loops: CDR1 KGHSH, CDR2 LQKENI. The CDR3 DNA sequence: TGTGCCAGCTCTGGGGCGGTTGGCTCTGGAAACACCATATATTTT. Translation: CASSGAVGSGNTIYF.

This clone appeared a few times. V usage is TRBV4-1 and J usage is TRBJ2-5, with 11 bases that match TRBD2. The CDR3 loop spans 16 amino acids. CDR1 is MGHRA, CDR2 YSYEKL, per germline. With 1 base clipped from V and 10 bases from J, the junction kept 11 bases outside the gene matches. CDR3 region: CASSQGTSGPGRFQYF. DNA of the CDR3: TGCGCCAGCAGCCAAGGGACTAGCGGGCCCGGGAGGTTCCAGTACTTC.

The genes are TRBV9 and TRBJ2-1, with D unresolved. Germline values: CDR1 SGDLS, CDR2 YYNGEE. The CDR3 is 11 amino acids. V lost 2 bases and J 8 bases, leaving 5 bases between the germline ends. The CDR3 here is CASSVHDEQFF. CDR3 DNA sequence: TGTGCCAGCAGCGTTCATGATGAGCAGTTCTTC.

V and J are TRBV7-9 and TRBJ2-7; possible D gene TRBD1, 5 bases. Trimming removed 4 bases from V and 5 bases from J, with 9 bases in between. The CDR3 is 12 residues long. Germline V CDR1 and CDR2: SEHNR, FQNEAQ (reference sequence). CDR3 DNA: TGTGCCAGCAGCTCCGCAGGGAACGAGCAGTACTTC. The encoded protein is CASSSAGNEQYF.

V gene TRBV11-1 combines with J gene TRBJ1-2; 8 bases map to TRBD1. The J segment lost 5 bases and the V segment lost 2 bases, leaving 1 base of the junction unmatched. Germline CDR1 reads SGHAT; CDR2 reads FQDESV (reference sequence). This CDR3 comprises 13 residues. Here the CDR3 DNA reads TGTGCCAGCAGCTTAAGACAGGGGTATGGCTACACCTTC. The encoded protein is CASSLRQGYGYTF.

This clone was counted between two and nine times. The chain has TRBV5-4 and TRBJ1-4; 7 positions match TRBD1. V dropped 3 bases and J dropped 7; count of bases not matched to a gene: 12. The CDR3 sequence is 16 residues long. Per germline, CDR1 SGHNT and CDR2 YYREEE (reference sequence). The CDR3 DNA is TGTGCCAGCAGCTCGCCAGGGGGACTAGGTGGTGAAAAACTGTTTTTT. Translation: CASSSPGGLGGEKLFF.

In this sample, this clone turned up a few times. CDR3 sequence: CSVEDPLSGNTIYF. As DNA, the CDR3 is TGCAGCGTTGAAGACCCCCTCTCTGGAAACACCATATATTTT. This chain joins TRBV29-1 and TRBJ1-3; D gene ambiguous. This CDR3 has 14 amino acids. Germline assignment: CDR1 SQVTM and CDR2 ANQGSEA. Trimming cost V 0 bases and J 0 bases, with 6 bases left between them.

CDR3 sequence (DNA): TGTGCCAGCAGCCTTGGACAGGGGGTGTCGTATTTT. Translated: CASSLGQGVSYF. The genes are TRBV7-9 and TRBJ2-3, with 10 nucleotides matching TRBD1. In germline, CDR1 is SEHNR, CDR2 FQNEAQ (reference sequence). V lost 5 bases, J lost 14 bases, and 7 bases stayed unmatched. The CDR3 spans 12 residues.